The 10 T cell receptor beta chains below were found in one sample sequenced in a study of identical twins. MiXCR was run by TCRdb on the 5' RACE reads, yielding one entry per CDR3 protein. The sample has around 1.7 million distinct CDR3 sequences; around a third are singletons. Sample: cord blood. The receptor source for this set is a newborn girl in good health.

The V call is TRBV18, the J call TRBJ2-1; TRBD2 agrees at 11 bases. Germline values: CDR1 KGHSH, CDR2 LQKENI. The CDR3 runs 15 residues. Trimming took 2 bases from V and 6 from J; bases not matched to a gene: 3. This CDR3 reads CASSPITSGSNEQFF. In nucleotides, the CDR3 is TGTGCCAGCTCACCAATTACTAGCGGGAGCAATGAGCAGTTCTTC.

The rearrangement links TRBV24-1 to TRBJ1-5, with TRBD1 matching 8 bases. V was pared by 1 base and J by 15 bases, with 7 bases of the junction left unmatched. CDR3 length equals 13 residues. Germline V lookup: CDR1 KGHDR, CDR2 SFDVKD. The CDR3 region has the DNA TGTGCCACCAGTGATTTACGGACAGGGACCCTGCATTTT. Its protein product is CATSDLRTGTLHF.

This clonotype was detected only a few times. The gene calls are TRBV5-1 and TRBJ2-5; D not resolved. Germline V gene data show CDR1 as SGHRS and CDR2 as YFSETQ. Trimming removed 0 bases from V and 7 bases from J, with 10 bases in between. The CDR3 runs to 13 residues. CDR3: CASSLDRKGTQYF. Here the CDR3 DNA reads TGCGCCAGCAGCTTGGATCGCAAAGGGACCCAGTACTTC.

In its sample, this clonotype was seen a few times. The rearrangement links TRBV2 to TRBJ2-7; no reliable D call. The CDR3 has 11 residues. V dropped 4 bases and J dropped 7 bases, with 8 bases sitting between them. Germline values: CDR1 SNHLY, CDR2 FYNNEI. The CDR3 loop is CASSGIREQYF. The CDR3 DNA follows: TGTGCCAGCAGTGGTATTAGGGAGCAGTACTTC. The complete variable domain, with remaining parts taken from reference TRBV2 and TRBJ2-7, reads EPEVTQTPSHQVTQMGQEVILRCVPISNHLYFYWYRQILGQKVEFLVSFYNNEISEKSEIFDDQFSVERPDGSNFTLKIRSTKLEDSAMYFCASSGIREQYFGPGTRLTVT.

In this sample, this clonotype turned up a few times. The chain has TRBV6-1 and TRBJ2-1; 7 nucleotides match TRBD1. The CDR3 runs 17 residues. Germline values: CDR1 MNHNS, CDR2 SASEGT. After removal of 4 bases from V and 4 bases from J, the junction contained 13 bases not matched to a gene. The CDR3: CASSAKVRTGSYNEQFF. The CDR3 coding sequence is TGTGCCAGCAGTGCGAAGGTCAGGACAGGATCGTACAATGAGCAGTTCTTC.

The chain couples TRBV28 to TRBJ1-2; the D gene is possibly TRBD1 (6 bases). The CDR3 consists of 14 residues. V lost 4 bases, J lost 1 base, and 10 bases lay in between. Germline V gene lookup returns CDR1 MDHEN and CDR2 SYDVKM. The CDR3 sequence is CASSSGGHNYGYTF. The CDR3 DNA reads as TGTGCCAGCAGTTCCGGGGGGCATAACTATGGCTACACCTTC.

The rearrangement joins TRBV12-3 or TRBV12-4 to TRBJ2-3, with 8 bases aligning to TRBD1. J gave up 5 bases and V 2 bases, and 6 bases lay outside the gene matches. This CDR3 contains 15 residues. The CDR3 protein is CASSLSGGRVDTQYF. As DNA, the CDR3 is TGTGCCAGCAGTTTATCAGGGGGCCGGGTAGATACGCAGTATTTT.

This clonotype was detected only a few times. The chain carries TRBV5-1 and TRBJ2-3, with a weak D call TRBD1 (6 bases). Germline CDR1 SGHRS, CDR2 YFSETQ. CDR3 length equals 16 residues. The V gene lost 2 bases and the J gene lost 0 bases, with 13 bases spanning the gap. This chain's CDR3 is CASSFAQGPSTDTQYF. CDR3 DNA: TGCGCCAGCAGCTTCGCACAGGGACCTAGCACAGATACGCAGTATTTT. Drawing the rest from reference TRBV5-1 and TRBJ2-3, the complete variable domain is KAGVTQTPRYLIKTRGQQVTLSCSPISGHRSVSWYQQTPGQGLQFLFEYFSETQRNKGNFPGRFSGRQFSNSRSEMNVSTLELGDSALYLCASSFAQGPSTDTQYFGPGTRLTVL.

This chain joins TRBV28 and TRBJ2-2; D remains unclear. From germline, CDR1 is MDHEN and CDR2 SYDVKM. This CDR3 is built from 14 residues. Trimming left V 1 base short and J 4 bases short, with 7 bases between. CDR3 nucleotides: TGTGCCAGCAGTTTATCCCACCGCACCGGGGAGCTGTTTTTT. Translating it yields CASSLSHRTGELFF.

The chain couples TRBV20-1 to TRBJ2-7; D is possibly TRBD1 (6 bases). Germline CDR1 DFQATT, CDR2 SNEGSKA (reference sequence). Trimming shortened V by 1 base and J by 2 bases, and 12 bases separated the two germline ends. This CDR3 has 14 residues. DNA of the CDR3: TGCAGTGCTAGAGCACGGACAGCTACCTACGAGCAGTACTTC. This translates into CSARARTATYEQYF.